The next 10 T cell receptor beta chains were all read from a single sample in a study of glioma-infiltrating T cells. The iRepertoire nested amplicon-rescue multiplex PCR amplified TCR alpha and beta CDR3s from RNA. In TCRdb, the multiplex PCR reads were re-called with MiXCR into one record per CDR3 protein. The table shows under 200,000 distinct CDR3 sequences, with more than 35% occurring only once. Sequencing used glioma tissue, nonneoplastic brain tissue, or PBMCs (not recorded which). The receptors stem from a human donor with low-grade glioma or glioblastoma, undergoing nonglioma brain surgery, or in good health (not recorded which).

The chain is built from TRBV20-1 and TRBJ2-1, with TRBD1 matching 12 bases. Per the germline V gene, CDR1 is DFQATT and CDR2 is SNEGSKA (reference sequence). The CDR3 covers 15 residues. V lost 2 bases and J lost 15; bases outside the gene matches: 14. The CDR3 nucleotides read TGCAGTGCTAGAATTATCGGGACAGGGGGCTTTAGCGCGTTCTTC. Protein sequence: CSARIIGTGGFSAFF.

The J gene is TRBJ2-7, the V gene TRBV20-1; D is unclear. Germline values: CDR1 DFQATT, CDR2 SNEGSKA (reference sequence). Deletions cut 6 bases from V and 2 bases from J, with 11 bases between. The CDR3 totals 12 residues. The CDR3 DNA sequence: TGCAGTGCCGCCGGCGGTACCTACGAGCAGTACTTC. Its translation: CSAAGGTYEQYF.

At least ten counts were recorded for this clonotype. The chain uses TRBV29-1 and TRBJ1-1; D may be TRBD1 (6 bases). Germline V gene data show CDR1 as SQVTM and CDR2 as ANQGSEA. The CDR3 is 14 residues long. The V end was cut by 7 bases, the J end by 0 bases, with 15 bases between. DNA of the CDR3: TGCAGCGCGCTGGACAGCCTATTGAACACTGAAGCTTTCTTT. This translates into CSALDSLLNTEAFF.

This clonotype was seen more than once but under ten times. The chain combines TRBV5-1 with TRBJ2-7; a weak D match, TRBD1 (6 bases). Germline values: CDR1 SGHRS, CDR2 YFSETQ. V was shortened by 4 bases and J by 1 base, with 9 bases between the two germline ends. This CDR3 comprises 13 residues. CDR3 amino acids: CASSPGQSYEQYF. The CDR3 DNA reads TGCGCCAGCAGCCCCGGACAGTCCTACGAGCAGTACTTC.

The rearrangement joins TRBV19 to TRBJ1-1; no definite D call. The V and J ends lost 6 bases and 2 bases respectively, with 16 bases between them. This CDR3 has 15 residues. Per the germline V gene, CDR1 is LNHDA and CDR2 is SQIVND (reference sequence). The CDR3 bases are TGTGCCAGTAGCATTATTCCGACAACAAACACTGAAGCTTTCTTT. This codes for CASSIIPTTNTEAFF.

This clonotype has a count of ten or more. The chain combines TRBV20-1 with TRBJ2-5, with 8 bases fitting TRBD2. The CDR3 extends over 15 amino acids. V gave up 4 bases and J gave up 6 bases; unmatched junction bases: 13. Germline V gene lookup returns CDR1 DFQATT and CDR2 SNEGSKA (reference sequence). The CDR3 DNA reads TGCAGTGCTACCTGGTGGCGGACTAGCAGGCAGACCCAGTACTTC. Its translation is CSATWWRTSRQTQYF.

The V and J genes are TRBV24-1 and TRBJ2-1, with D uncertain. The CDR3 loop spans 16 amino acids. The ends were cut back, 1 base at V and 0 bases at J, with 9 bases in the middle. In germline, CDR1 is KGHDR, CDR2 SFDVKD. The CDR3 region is CATSDFYTGSYNEQFF. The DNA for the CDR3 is TGTGCCACCAGTGATTTCTACACCGGCTCCTACAATGAGCAGTTCTTC.

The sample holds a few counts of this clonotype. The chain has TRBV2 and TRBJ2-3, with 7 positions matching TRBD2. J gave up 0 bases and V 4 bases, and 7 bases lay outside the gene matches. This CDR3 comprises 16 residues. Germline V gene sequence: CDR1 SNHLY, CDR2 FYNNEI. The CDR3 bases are TGTGCCAGCAGTGGGGGGACTACCTCTAGCACAGATACGCAGTATTTT. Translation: CASSGGTTSSTDTQYF.

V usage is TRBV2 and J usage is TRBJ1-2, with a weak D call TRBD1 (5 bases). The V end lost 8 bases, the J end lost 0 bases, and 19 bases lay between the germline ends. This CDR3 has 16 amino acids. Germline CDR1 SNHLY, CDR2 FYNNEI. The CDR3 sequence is CASGPGTVGSNYGYTF. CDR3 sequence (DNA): TGTGCCAGCGGACCCGGGACGGTAGGGTCTAACTATGGCTACACCTTC.

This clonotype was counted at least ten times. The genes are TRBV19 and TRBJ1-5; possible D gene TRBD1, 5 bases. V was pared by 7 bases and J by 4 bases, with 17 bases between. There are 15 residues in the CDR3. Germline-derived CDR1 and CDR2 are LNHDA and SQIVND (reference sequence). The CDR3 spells CASTNGRARNQPQHF. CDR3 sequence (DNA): TGTGCCAGTACGAATGGCAGGGCGAGAAATCAGCCCCAGCATTTT.